These 28 T cell receptor beta chains were all obtained from the same sample, sequenced in a study of a mutant IDH1 vaccine in newly diagnosed glioma. The data were produced by immunoSEQ multiplex PCR, yet TCRdb's version contains in-frame clones alone and is incomplete. Of some 120,000 clones in the sample, roughly 77% were seen once. No cognate antigen is known for these TCRs. Regarding time point: week 11, during vaccination. Each dose of the vaccine consisted of 300 ug of mutant IDH1 20-mer peptide, with topical imiquimod. Material: PBMCs, obtained from a glioma patient whose treatment included an IDH1 peptide vaccine. These receptors all come from a man aged 35 to 55 with glioma.

The CDR3, as DNA: TGTGCCTGGAGCCCGGATCTTAATTCACCCCTCCACTTT. Its translation: CAWSPDLNSPLHF. The V and J genes are TRBV30 and TRBJ1-6; no clear D gene. Germline CDR1 and CDR2: GTSNPN and SVGIG (reference sequence). Trimming removed 3 bases from V and 6 bases from J, with 9 bases in between. The CDR3 contains 13 residues.

The chain joins TRBV7-2 to TRBJ2-5; weak D call: TRBD2 (6 bases). CDR3 length equals 16 residues. CDR1 and CDR2 (germline): SGHTA, FQGNSA. V lost 1 base and J lost 1, with 13 bases in between. This CDR3 is CASSLVGGFPQETQYF. The CDR3, as DNA: TGTGCCAGCAGCTTAGTGGGGGGATTTCCCCAAGAGACCCAGTACTTC.

The rearrangement joins TRBV6-4 to TRBJ1-4; D perhaps matches TRBD1 (5 bases). CDR3 length: 14 amino acids. Germline CDR1 is MRHNA and CDR2 is SNTAGT. Between the trimmed V and J ends, which lost 4 bases and 5 bases, there was a span of 11 bases. The chain's CDR3 is CASSAGRRNEKLFF. CDR3 in DNA: TGTGCCAGCAGTGCGGGACGGAGGAATGAAAAACTGTTTTTT.

The genes are TRBV4-2 and TRBJ2-1; D gene unclear. From germline, CDR1 is LGHNA and CDR2 YNFKEQ. The CDR3 consists of 13 residues. V was pared by 0 bases and J by 5 bases, with 5 bases between. DNA for the CDR3: TGTGCCAGCAGCCAAGATCATCACAATGAGCAGTTCTTC. Amino acid sequence: CASSQDHHNEQFF.

The chain joins TRBV19 to TRBJ2-5; D remains ambiguous. Trimming took off 2 bases at V and 0 bases at J, with 4 bases between the two ends. This CDR3 comprises 13 residues. Per the germline V gene, CDR1 is LNHDA and CDR2 is SQIVND (reference sequence). The CDR3 DNA follows: TGTGCCAGTAGTATACAGTACCAAGAGACCCAGTACTTC. Amino acids: CASSIQYQETQYF.

V usage is TRBV7-9 and J usage is TRBJ1-5; unclear D gene. The CDR3 has 13 amino acids. V was cut by 5 bases and J by 4 bases, with 9 bases left in between. Per germline, CDR1 SEHNR and CDR2 FQNEAQ (reference sequence). DNA for the CDR3: TGTGCCAGCAGCGGAACCGGGAATCAGCCCCAGCATTTT. It specifies CASSGTGNQPQHF. The full variable domain, in which reference TRBV7-9 and TRBJ1-5 provide the parts outside the CDR3, is DTGVSQNPRHKITKRGQNVTFRCDPISEHNRLYWYRQTLGQGPEFLTYFQNEAQLEKSRLLSDRFSAERPKGSFSTLEIQRTEQGDSAMYLCASSGTGNQPQHFGDGTRLSIL.

The V and J genes are TRBV5-1 and TRBJ2-1, with TRBD2 matching over 10 bases. Trimming took 3 bases from V and 2 from J; bases not matched to a gene: 5. The CDR3 extends over 16 amino acids. Germline V lookup: CDR1 SGHRS, CDR2 YFSETQ. CDR3 protein: CASSSLAGETYNEQFF. The CDR3 nucleotides are TGCGCCAGCAGCTCCCTAGCGGGGGAGACCTACAATGAGCAGTTCTTC.

V and J are TRBV21-1 and TRBJ2-5. TRBV21-1 is noted as a pseudogene. This CDR3 is 14 amino acids long. This chain's CDR3 is CASFIDLGQETQYF. The CDR3 DNA reads as TGTGCCAGCTTCATCGATTTAGGGCAAGAGACCCAGTACTTC.

The chain joins TRBV9 to TRBJ2-1, with 14 nucleotides matching TRBD2. J gave up 2 bases and V 6 bases, and 10 bases lay outside the gene matches. The CDR3 spans 18 residues. Looked up from germline, CDR1 is SGDLS and CDR2 is YYNGEE. This CDR3 reads CASTPGTSGSRPYNEQFF. Here the CDR3 DNA reads TGTGCCAGCACCCCCGGGACTAGCGGGAGCCGACCCTACAATGAGCAGTTCTTC.

The chain carries TRBV19 and TRBJ2-6, with a weak D call TRBD2 (6 bases). Trimming took off 1 base at V and 0 bases at J, with 19 bases between the two ends. This CDR3 has 20 residues. The germline gives CDR1 LNHDA, CDR2 SQIVND (reference sequence). The CDR3 DNA follows: TGTGCCAGTAGTATAGTGGCTCGTGTGTGGGGAGGCTCTGGGGCCAACGTCCTGACTTTC. Translation gives CASSIVARVWGGSGANVLTF. The full variable domain, its missing parts supplied by reference TRBV19 and TRBJ2-6, is DGGITQSPKYLFRKEGQNVTLSCEQNLNHDAMYWYRQDPGQGLRLIYYSQIVNDFQKGDIAEGYSVSREKKESFPLTVTSAQKNPTAFYLCASSIVARVWGGSGANVLTFGAGSRLTVL.

This chain connects TRBV9 to TRBJ2-3; 8 bases are a match to TRBD2. CDR3 length: 15 residues. Germline V gene data show CDR1 as SGDLS and CDR2 as YYNGEE. Trimming cost V 0 bases and J 5 bases; bases outside gene matches: 5. CDR3 nucleotides: TGTGCCAGCAGCGTAGAGGCGGGGGGCCGAGATACGCAGTATTTT. Translation: CASSVEAGGRDTQYF. The complete variable domain, with remaining parts taken from reference TRBV9 and TRBJ2-3, reads DSGVTQTPKHLITATGQRVTLRCSPRSGDLSVYWYQQSLDQGLQFLIQYYNGEERAKGNILERFSAQQFPDLHSELNLSSLELGDSALYFCASSVEAGGRDTQYFGPGTRLTVL.

This chain links TRBV5-6 with TRBJ1-2; D remains unclear. This CDR3 spans 12 amino acids. The germline V gene has CDR1 SGHDT and CDR2 YYEEEE. V shed 2 bases and J shed 7 bases, with 9 bases lying between them. The CDR3 loop is CASSFLISGYTF. The CDR3 coding sequence is TGTGCCAGCAGCTTCCTGATCAGTGGCTACACCTTC.

The chain uses TRBV5-6 and TRBJ1-5; D gene unclear. Germline V CDR1 and CDR2: SGHDT, YYEEEE. Trimming removed 4 bases from V and 0 bases from J, with 11 bases in between. This CDR3 has 15 amino acids. Written as DNA, the CDR3 is TGTGCCAGCAGCGCGGACGGAGGTAGCAATCAGCCCCAGCATTTT. Its translation is CASSADGGSNQPQHF.

This clone was recorded a few times. The J gene is TRBJ1-5, the V gene TRBV28; D ambiguous. The CDR3 length is 15 residues. V lost 0 bases and J 0 bases, leaving 6 bases between the germline ends. Per germline, CDR1 MDHEN and CDR2 SYDVKM. CDR3 coding DNA: TGTGCCAGCAGTTTATGGGCGAATAGCAATCAGCCCCAGCATTTT. It yields the protein CASSLWANSNQPQHF.

The chain links TRBV6-5 to TRBJ2-7; TRBD1 might be the D (6 bases). This CDR3 has 14 amino acids. V was trimmed by 5 bases and J by 3 bases, leaving 14 bases between them. From germline, CDR1 is MNHEY and CDR2 SVGAGI. CDR3 sequence reads: CASSPRDTFYEQYF. CDR3 nucleotides: TGTGCCAGCAGTCCTAGGGACACATTCTACGAGCAGTACTTC.

The gene calls are TRBV30 and TRBJ2-1; no definite D call. V lost 0 bases, J lost 3 bases, and 6 bases lay in between. CDR3 length: 13 amino acids. The germline V gene has CDR1 GTSNPN and CDR2 SVGIG (reference sequence). CDR3 sequence: CAWSVDRYNEQFF. DNA of the CDR3: TGTGCCTGGAGTGTAGACCGCTACAATGAGCAGTTCTTC.

This chain links TRBV6-5 with TRBJ2-7; the D is unclear. Germline loops: CDR1 MNHEY, CDR2 SVGAGI. Trimming pared 5 bases from V and 7 bases from J, leaving 18 bases between. The CDR3 spans 14 residues. In DNA, the CDR3 is TGTGCCAGCAGTGCACACAGTCACGTCCGGGAGCAGTACTTC. This sequence encodes CASSAHSHVREQYF.

This clone was counted a few times. The V and J genes are TRBV6-5 and TRBJ1-1; TRBD1 might be the D (5 bases). In germline, CDR1 is MNHEY, CDR2 SVGAGI. The V gene lost 6 bases and the J gene lost 4 bases, with 15 bases spanning the gap. CDR3 size: 14 residues. CDR3: CASSLDSVFTEAFF. CDR3 nucleotides: TGTGCCAGCAGCCTTGACAGTGTTTTCACTGAAGCTTTCTTT.

The count of this clone is one. CDR3 amino acids: CASSPGQLYNEQFF. DNA of the CDR3: TGCGCCAGCAGCCCGGGACAGCTTTACAATGAGCAGTTCTTC. The chain has TRBV4-1 and TRBJ2-1; TRBD1 aligns across 7 bases. V trimming: 4 bases; J trimming: 4 bases; junction bases outside the gene matches: 4. The CDR3 runs to 14 residues. Germline values: CDR1 MGHRA, CDR2 YSYEKL.

The chain links TRBV4-3 to TRBJ1-2; TRBD1 might be the D (6 bases). Germline V gene data show CDR1 as LGHNA and CDR2 as YSLEER. The CDR3 spans 15 residues. V dropped 3 bases and J dropped 4 bases, with 15 bases sitting between them. CDR3 in amino acids: CASSHSGDNTYGYTF. The CDR3 DNA is TGCGCCAGCAGCCATTCGGGGGACAACACCTATGGCTACACCTTC.

The genes are TRBV5-1 and TRBJ2-7; D is perhaps TRBD2 (6 bases). V was trimmed by 4 bases and J by 3 bases, leaving 17 bases between them. Looked up from germline, CDR1 is SGHRS and CDR2 is YFSETQ. This CDR3 contains 15 residues. This CDR3 reads CASSLRWAGLYEQYF. In nucleotides, the CDR3 is TGCGCCAGCAGCCTCCGTTGGGCGGGACTCTACGAGCAGTACTTC.

The chain carries TRBV10-1 and TRBJ1-2; D is unclear. Germline V gene data show CDR1 as WNHNN and CDR2 as SYGVQD (reference sequence). The CDR3 spans 14 residues. V gave up 2 bases and J gave up 1 base, with 8 bases separating them. The CDR3: CASSEGPGNYGYTF. CDR3 bases: TGCGCCAGCAGTGAGGGGCCGGGTAACTATGGCTACACCTTC.

V is TRBV5-1 and J is TRBJ1-1; D is possibly TRBD1 (5 bases). The ends were cut back, 4 bases at V and 7 bases at J, with 20 bases in the middle. This CDR3 is built from 15 residues. CDR1 is SGHRS, CDR2 YFSETQ, per germline. The CDR3, as DNA: TGCGCCAGCAGCGGCGCAGGGCGTCGTGGCAGTGAAGCTTTCTTT. Translation gives CASSGAGRRGSEAFF.

This clone occurred a few times. V gene TRBV5-6 combines with J gene TRBJ2-1; D gene uncertain. Trimming cost V 4 bases and J 2 bases, with 7 bases left between them. CDR3 length equals 13 residues. Germline V lookup: CDR1 SGHDT, CDR2 YYEEEE. CDR3 sequence: CASSLDTYNEQFF. The CDR3 region has the DNA TGTGCCAGCAGCCTTGATACCTACAATGAGCAGTTCTTC.

The CDR3 here is CAISVSGSTGELFF. CDR3 in DNA: TGTGCCATCAGTGTGTCGGGTTCCACCGGGGAGCTGTTTTTT. The J gene is TRBJ2-2, the V gene TRBV10-3; D not resolved. There are 14 residues in the CDR3. The ends were cut back, 4 bases at V and 4 bases at J, with 10 bases in the middle. The germline gives CDR1 ENHRY, CDR2 SYGVKD.

This clone was seen only a few times. J is TRBJ2-1 and V is TRBV5-1, with D possibly being TRBD1 or TRBD2 (5 bases each). In germline, CDR1 is SGHRS, CDR2 YFSETQ. The CDR3 spans 15 residues. V was trimmed by 7 bases and J by 13 bases, leaving 27 bases between them. Here the CDR3 DNA reads TGCGCCAGCGCCAACTCCGGGGCTCAAGGTCTAGGTCAGTTCTTC. This sequence encodes CASANSGAQGLGQFF.

The rearrangement joins TRBV2 to TRBJ2-7; 9 bases agree with TRBD2. The CDR3 runs to 15 residues. Trimming cost V 2 bases and J 2 bases; bases outside gene matches: 4. Germline assignment: CDR1 SNHLY and CDR2 FYNNEI. CDR3 coding DNA: TGTGCCAGCAGTGAAACGGCTAGCGGGACCTACGAGCAGTACTTC. Translated, it gives CASSETASGTYEQYF.

The rearrangement joins TRBV7-2 to TRBJ2-1; 8 bases match TRBD2. This CDR3 has 15 residues. Looked up from germline, CDR1 is SGHTA and CDR2 is FQGNSA. Trimming removed 5 bases from V and 7 bases from J; junction bases left unmatched: 10. CDR3 loop: CASSPDGRGANEQFF. Here the CDR3 DNA reads TGTGCCAGCAGCCCCGACGGGCGGGGGGCGAATGAGCAGTTCTTC.